The 28 T cell receptor beta chains listed next were all sequenced from one sample in a study of T cell responses to AZD1222 COVID-19 vaccine. The method was immunoSEQ multiplex PCR; TCRdb's version includes in-frame clones alone and lacks a portion of them. The data hold 170,000 or so clones, with roughly 93% observed a single time. The sample here was peripheral blood, taken on day 0 of AZD1222 vaccination. The receptors were gathered from an adult in good health.

The chain has TRBV30 and TRBJ1-1; weak D call: TRBD1 (5 bases). The CDR3 is 14 residues long. Looked up from germline, CDR1 is GTSNPN and CDR2 is SVGIG (reference sequence). V was pared by 0 bases and J by 11 bases, with 19 bases between. CDR3 coding DNA: TGTGCCTGGAGTGTACGGGAAGGGGCGATTGAGGCTTTCTTT. It yields the protein CAWSVREGAIEAFF.

V gene TRBV3-1 (or the pseudogene TRBV3-2) combines with J gene TRBJ2-7; 11 bases fit TRBD2. The junction had 4 bases not matched to a gene; V was cut back by 4 bases and J by 5 bases. The germline CDR1 and CDR2 sequences are LGHDT and YNNKEL (reference sequence). The CDR3 contains 14 residues. In DNA, the CDR3 is TGTGCCAGCAGCCTTAGCGGGGGGGCCGACGAGCAGTACTTC. Amino acid sequence: CASSLSGGADEQYF.

V is TRBV11-2 and J is TRBJ1-6; D unresolved. CDR3 length equals 12 residues. Trimming pared 0 bases from V and 7 bases from J, leaving 1 base between. The germline V gene encodes CDR1 SGHAT and CDR2 FQNNGV. The CDR3 sequence is CASSLENSPLHF. CDR3 bases: TGTGCCAGCAGCTTAGAGAATTCACCCCTCCACTTT. The whole variable domain, remainder taken from reference TRBV11-2 and TRBJ1-6, is EAGVAQSPRYKIIEKRQSVAFWCNPISGHATLYWYQQILGQGPKLLIQFQNNGVVDDSQLPKDRFSAERLKGVDSTLKIQPAKLEDSAVYLCASSLENSPLHFGNGTRLTVT.

This clone is a singleton in its sample. The V gene is TRBV6-5, the J gene TRBJ2-1; no clear D. The CDR3 spans 12 residues. In germline, CDR1 is MNHEY, CDR2 SVGAGI. Trimming stripped 10 bases from V and 0 bases from J, with 7 bases between. The CDR3 loop reads CATGGSYNEQFF. The CDR3 nucleotides are TGTGCCACCGGCGGCTCCTACAATGAGCAGTTCTTC.

V is TRBV6-1 and J is TRBJ1-1; TRBD1 agrees at 9 bases. The J segment lost 8 bases and the V segment lost 4 bases, leaving 17 bases of the junction unmatched. Germline CDR1 is MNHNS and CDR2 is SASEGT. This CDR3 spans 17 amino acids. The CDR3: CASSAPGQGRYLIEAFF. CDR3 DNA: TGTGCCAGCAGTGCCCCCGGACAGGGGCGCTACCTTATCGAAGCTTTCTTT.

V and J are TRBV5-4 and TRBJ2-7; a possible D gene is TRBD1 (7 bases). V lost 0 bases to trimming and J lost 2 bases, with 27 bases between them. Germline V CDR1 and CDR2: SGHNT, YYREEE (reference sequence). The CDR3 consists of 20 residues. DNA of the CDR3: TGTGCCAGCAGCTTGGTCGTGGAGGGGGCGTTGGGCCTCGAAGCCTACGAGCAGTACTTC. Protein sequence: CASSLVVEGALGLEAYEQYF. Supplemented by reference TRBV5-4 and TRBJ2-7, the full variable domain reads ETGVTQSPTHLIKTRGQQVTLRCSSQSGHNTVSWYQQALGQGPQFIFQYYREEENGRGNFPPRFSGLQFPNYSSELNVNALELDDSALYLCASSLVVEGALGLEAYEQYFGPGTRLTVT.

This rearrangement joins TRBV2 to TRBJ2-7; no clear D. The CDR3 extends over 12 amino acids. Trimming removed 6 bases from V and 3 bases from J, with 9 bases in between. Germline lookup yields CDR1 SNHLY and CDR2 FYNNEI. The CDR3, as DNA: TGTGCCAGCAGCCGCTGGGACTACGAGCAGTACTTC. Its translation is CASSRWDYEQYF.

The gene calls are TRBV2 and TRBJ1-2; the D gene is possibly TRBD1 (6 bases). Trimming removed 10 bases from V and 7 bases from J, with 16 bases in between. The germline V gene encodes CDR1 SNHLY and CDR2 FYNNEI. The CDR3 has 12 amino acids. CDR3 residues: CATEQGIRGYTF. The CDR3 bases are TGTGCCACAGAACAGGGAATCCGTGGCTACACCTTC.

The J gene is TRBJ1-1, the V gene TRBV6-6; no reliable D call. The CDR3 extends over 17 amino acids. Trimming shortened V by 5 bases and J by 1 base, and 20 bases separated the two germline ends. Germline V CDR1 and CDR2: MNHNY, SVGAGI (reference sequence). The CDR3 is CASSLSDGLRWNTEAFF. Written as DNA, the CDR3 is TGTGCCAGCAGTCTTTCGGACGGCCTACGGTGGAACACTGAAGCTTTCTTT.

The J gene is TRBJ1-2, the V gene TRBV5-6; tentative D call: TRBD1 (5 bases). Trimming took off 4 bases at V and 3 bases at J, with 13 bases between the two ends. The V gene's germline CDR1 is SGHDT and CDR2 YYEEEE. This CDR3 has 14 amino acids. Written as DNA, the CDR3 is TGTGCCAGCAGCCCGGATGACAGATACTATGGCTACACCTTC. Translated: CASSPDDRYYGYTF.

V and J are TRBV7-9 and TRBJ2-3; D gene uncertain. The germline gives CDR1 SEHNR, CDR2 FQNEAQ (reference sequence). The V end lost 5 bases, the J end lost 2 bases, and 5 bases lay between the germline ends. The CDR3 is 12 residues long. The CDR3 sequence: CASSAATDTQYF. The CDR3 region has the DNA TGTGCCAGCAGCGCCGCCACAGATACGCAGTATTTT.

The chain employs TRBV7-8 and TRBJ2-7, with a weak D call TRBD1 (6 bases). The CDR3 runs 18 residues. Germline V CDR1 and CDR2: SGHVS, FQNEAQ. Trimming cost V 4 bases and J 2 bases, with 24 bases left between them. The CDR3: CASSSRRQQGTYPYEQYF. The CDR3 nucleotides read TGTGCCAGCAGCTCCCGCCGCCAACAGGGTACCTACCCCTACGAGCAGTACTTC.

J is TRBJ1-5 and V is TRBV6-1; tentatively, D is TRBD1 (5 bases). Germline V lookup: CDR1 MNHNS, CDR2 SASEGT. Trimming shortened V by 3 bases and J by 4 bases, and 13 bases separated the two germline ends. There are 15 residues in the CDR3. Written as DNA, the CDR3 is TGTGCCAGCAGTGATCCGTACAGGAAAAATCAGCCCCAGCATTTT. This gives the protein CASSDPYRKNQPQHF.

This clone was seen once. V gene TRBV2 combines with J gene TRBJ2-2; D is uncertain. The length of the CDR3 is 14 residues. Germline V gene data show CDR1 as SNHLY and CDR2 as FYNNEI. Trimming stripped 8 bases from V and 1 base from J, with 11 bases between. CDR3 bases: TGTGCCAGCGGTTGGGCAGTGAACACCGGGGAGCTGTTTTTT. This gives the protein CASGWAVNTGELFF.

The rearrangement uses TRBV3-1 (or the pseudogene TRBV3-2) and TRBJ2-5, with 7 nucleotides matching TRBD1. Germline-derived CDR1 and CDR2 are LGHDT and YNNKEL (reference sequence). The CDR3 has 20 residues. J lost 5 bases, V lost 2 bases, and 23 bases had no gene match. CDR3 protein: CASSQSLTLRGQLQGETQYF. The CDR3 region has the DNA TGTGCCAGCAGCCAAAGTTTAACGCTCAGGGGCCAACTACAGGGGGAGACCCAGTACTTC.

The chain has TRBV10-3 and TRBJ2-3, with 13 positions matching TRBD2. CDR3 length: 15 amino acids. Trimming cost V 6 bases and J 1 base; bases outside gene matches: 1. Germline V lookup: CDR1 ENHRY, CDR2 SYGVKD. The CDR3 DNA reads as TGTGCCATCAGGGGGACTAGCGGGGGCACAGATACGCAGTATTTT. Its protein product is CAIRGTSGGTDTQYF.

The gene calls are TRBV30 and TRBJ2-7; no firm D call. The CDR3 length is 11 residues. Germline V lookup: CDR1 GTSNPN, CDR2 SVGIG (reference sequence). V dropped 2 bases and J dropped 2 bases, with 4 bases sitting between them. The CDR3 region is CAWSPTYEQYF. In nucleotides, the CDR3 is TGTGCCTGGAGTCCTACCTACGAGCAGTACTTC.

This clone was counted a few times. V is TRBV24-1 and J is TRBJ1-1; D is unresolved. Trimming cost V 5 bases and J 5 bases, with 5 bases left between them. The CDR3 is made up of 11 amino acids. In germline, CDR1 is KGHDR, CDR2 SFDVKD. DNA of the CDR3: TGTGCCACCAGTGGAGGAACTGAAGCTTTCTTT. It specifies CATSGGTEAFF.

This clone turned up a few times. The chain carries TRBV10-1 and TRBJ2-7; 10 positions agree with TRBD1. The germline gives CDR1 WNHNN, CDR2 SYGVQD (reference sequence). The ends lost 6 bases at V and 4 bases at J; junction bases unmatched: 6. The CDR3 length is 14 residues. The CDR3: CASSQTGGAYEQYF. Written as DNA, the CDR3 is TGCGCCAGCAGCCAGACAGGGGGCGCGTACGAGCAGTACTTC.

The V call is TRBV19, the J call TRBJ2-7; D possibly matches TRBD1 or TRBD2 (5 bases each). The CDR3 has 15 residues. Trimming stripped 10 bases from V and 3 bases from J, with 22 bases between. Per the germline V gene, CDR1 is LNHDA and CDR2 is SQIVND (reference sequence). The CDR3 spells CATKNFAGGHYEQYF. CDR3 DNA sequence: TGTGCCACTAAAAATTTTGCGGGCGGACACTACGAGCAGTACTTC.

The chain links TRBV7-2 to TRBJ1-6, with 10 positions matching TRBD1. Looked up from germline, CDR1 is SGHTA and CDR2 is FQGNSA. The trim removed 4 bases at V and 9 bases at J, leaving 9 bases unmatched. There are 16 residues in the CDR3. CDR3 loop: CASSSLAGQGISPLHF. CDR3 bases: TGTGCCAGCAGCTCGCTGGCGGGACAGGGGATTTCACCCCTCCACTTT.

The chain joins TRBV10-1 to TRBJ1-4; D is uncertain. V was clipped by 2 bases and J by 7 bases, with 14 bases between them. The V gene's germline CDR1 is WNHNN and CDR2 SYGVQD (reference sequence). CDR3 length equals 15 residues. The CDR3 loop is CASSEGKGWSEKLFF. Written as DNA, the CDR3 is TGCGCCAGCAGTGAGGGGAAGGGTTGGAGTGAAAAACTGTTTTTT.

The chain recombines TRBV7-8 with TRBJ1-1, with D possibly being TRBD1 (5 bases). The germline V gene has CDR1 SGHVS and CDR2 FQNEAQ. The V and J ends lost 3 bases and 3 bases respectively, with 11 bases between them. This CDR3 contains 14 residues. The DNA of the CDR3 is TGTGCCAGCAGCTTCGGGACTGACGACACTGAAGCTTTCTTT. It yields the protein CASSFGTDDTEAFF.

This clone has a handful of counts. The V gene is TRBV5-1, the J gene TRBJ2-1, with D maybe TRBD1 (6 bases). With 5 bases removed from V and 6 bases from J, the gap between germline ends came to 21 bases. CDR1 is SGHRS and CDR2 is YFSETQ in the germline V gene. There are 16 residues in the CDR3. The CDR3 sequence: CASRDLRGSTGNEQFF. The CDR3 DNA reads TGCGCCAGCAGAGATCTGAGGGGGAGTACCGGCAATGAGCAGTTCTTC.

The chain employs TRBV20-1 and TRBJ1-2; D not certain. Germline values: CDR1 DFQATT, CDR2 SNEGSKA (reference sequence). The CDR3 spans 11 residues. V was pared by 5 bases and J by 3 bases, with 7 bases between. CDR3 nucleotides: TGCAGTGCTGCGAACTACTATGGCTACACCTTC. Protein sequence: CSAANYYGYTF.

CDR3 DNA: TGTGCCAGCAGCTTAGGGAATGGGGGGGCACACAATGAGCAGTTCTTC. It specifies CASSLGNGGAHNEQFF. V gene TRBV7-6 combines with J gene TRBJ2-1, with a tentative D call TRBD2 (7 bases). Germline values: CDR1 SGHVS, CDR2 FNYEAQ. This CDR3 region has 16 residues. The ends were cut back, 1 base at V and 5 bases at J, with 15 bases in the middle.

This sequence joins TRBV28 and TRBJ1-2; 9 positions agree with TRBD1. Per germline, CDR1 MDHEN and CDR2 SYDVKM. V was pared by 4 bases and J by 1 base, with 1 base of the junction left unmatched. The CDR3 is 14 residues long. In nucleotides, the CDR3 is TGTGCCAGCAGTTGGGGACAGGGTAACTATGGCTACACCTTC. Its protein is CASSWGQGNYGYTF.

The CDR3 DNA is TGTGCCAGCAGTTTGAGTGGGTATAATAATTCACCCCTCCACTTT. Residues: CASSLSGYNNSPLHF. The chain recombines TRBV27 with TRBJ1-6; D unresolved. Germline V gene lookup returns CDR1 MNHEY and CDR2 SMNVEV (reference sequence). Trimming stripped 3 bases from V and 5 bases from J, with 11 bases between. This CDR3 is 15 amino acids long.